The sequence of this T cell receptor (beta chain) was determined in a study of blood T cell repertoires in COVID-19. The overall study: Nucleic acid was either cDNA or gDNA, and it came from T cells, B-cell-depleted T cells, or PBMCs.

Per the study methods: Reference gene primer amplification yielded estimated nucleated cell counts. Sequenced by immunoSEQ multiplex PCR; TCRdb stores in-frame clones only, minus some. D and trimming come from the DNA, and the V and J calls and clone size come from that table. The sample records roughly 150,000 clones, around four fifths being singletons. This clone has just one count. Seattle patient enrollment occurred during active infection, with longitudinal follow-up thereafter. Germline assignment: CDR1 LGHDT and CDR2 YNNKEL (reference sequence). V lost 3 bases, J lost 0 bases, and 10 bases lay in between. The CDR3 totals 15 residues.

The specimen sequenced was peripheral blood. The chain employs TRBV3-1 (or the pseudogene TRBV3-2) and TRBJ2-3; the D gene is possibly TRBD2 (6 bases). The clonotype comes from a woman of 80 years or more with COVID-19, enrolled during active disease. The chain's CDR3 is CASSHWGTSTDTQYF. The DNA for the CDR3 is TGTGCCAGCAGCCACTGGGGGACTAGCACAGATACGCAGTATTTT.